This is a list of T cell receptor beta chains from one sample in a study of T cells in localized non-small cell lung cancer. Produced via immunoSEQ multiplex PCR; TCRdb's table is partial and in-frame only. The data hold tens of thousands of clones, with 70% to 90% observed a single time. The sequencing used peripheral blood, collected before any cancer treatment. The receptor set was obtained from a man aged 18-55 years with stage I lung adenocarcinoma. Each CDR3 is given with its conserved first and last residue. The D gene is left open where the match is weak. Size values are once, few and many counts, or a class for expanded clones, and some rows have none.

clone_size: -
d_call: -
v_call: TRBV6-6
j_call: TRBJ1-6
cdr3_nt: TGTGCCAGCAGTTCACAGGGAGATAATTCACCCCTCCACTTT
cdr3_aa: CASSSQGDNSPLHF

clone_size: -
d_call: TRBD1
v_call: TRBV5-1
j_call: TRBJ1-5
cdr3_nt: TGCGCCAGCAGCTTGACAGGGGAACGTCAGCCCCAGCATTTT
cdr3_aa: CASSLTGERQPQHF

clone_size: -
d_call: TRBD1
v_call: TRBV5-7
j_call: TRBJ2-7
cdr3_nt: TGTGCCAGCAGCTTGGGGGCCCGCCGGGACAGGGTTTACGAGCAGTACTTC
cdr3_aa: CASSLGARRDRVYEQYF

clone_size: -
d_call: -
v_call: TRBV21-1
j_call: TRBJ2-7
cdr3_nt: TGTGCCAGCAGCAAAGCGCCAGGCCGCTCCTACGAGCAGTACTTC
cdr3_aa: CASSKAPGRSYEQYF

clone_size: -
d_call: TRBD1
v_call: TRBV6-6
j_call: TRBJ1-3
cdr3_nt: TGTGCCAGCACCCAAGGACAGGGACTGTCCGCCACCATATATTTT
cdr3_aa: CASTQGQGLSATIYF

clone_size: once
d_call: -
v_call: TRBV6-1
j_call: TRBJ2-5
cdr3_nt: TGTGCCAGCAGTGAAGGCTCAGGGGTACCTGGGAGCCTGGCTGGAAAAGAGACCCAGTACTTC
cdr3_aa: CASSEGSGVPGSLAGKETQYF

clone_size: once
d_call: -
v_call: TRBV4-3
j_call: TRBJ1-1
cdr3_nt: TGCGCCAGCAGCACCAGACAGGCTTCCACTGAAGCTTTCTTT
cdr3_aa: CASSTRQASTEAFF

clone_size: once
d_call: TRBD2
v_call: TRBV9
j_call: TRBJ2-5
cdr3_nt: TGTGCCAGCAGCCCCGTAGCGGGGGGGCGGGAGACCCAGTACTTC
cdr3_aa: CASSPVAGGRETQYF

clone_size: -
d_call: -
v_call: TRBV4-3
j_call: TRBJ1-5
cdr3_nt: TGCGCCAGCAGCCAAGATGTCGGTCGGAATCAGCCCCAGCATTTT
cdr3_aa: CASSQDVGRNQPQHF

clone_size: -
d_call: TRBD1
v_call: TRBV7-6
j_call: TRBJ2-1
cdr3_nt: TGTGCCAGCAGCTTAGTGGGACAGGGGGTAGGTGAGCAGTTCTTC
cdr3_aa: CASSLVGQGVGEQFF

clone_size: few
d_call: TRBD1
v_call: TRBV4-1
j_call: TRBJ2-5
cdr3_nt: TGCGCCAGCAGCCGAGGGACAGGGGAAGAGACCCAGTACTTC
cdr3_aa: CASSRGTGEETQYF

clone_size: -
d_call: TRBD1
v_call: TRBV5-1
j_call: TRBJ2-7
cdr3_nt: TGCGCCAGCAGCTTCGGGACAGCCCGCTACGAGCAGTACTTC
cdr3_aa: CASSFGTARYEQYF

clone_size: -
d_call: -
v_call: TRBV7-9
j_call: TRBJ1-1
cdr3_nt: TGTGCCAGCAGCTTAGGCCCGGACAGAACTGAAGCTTTCTTT
cdr3_aa: CASSLGPDRTEAFF

clone_size: once
d_call: -
v_call: TRBV14
j_call: TRBJ1-2
cdr3_nt: TGTGCCAGCAGCCATCGGACAGCCTCCTTCTATGGCTACACCTTC
cdr3_aa: CASSHRTASFYGYTF

clone_size: -
d_call: -
v_call: TRBV6-5
j_call: TRBJ1-2
cdr3_nt: TGTGCCAGCATTACCCCAACGGGTGGCTACACCTTC
cdr3_aa: CASITPTGGYTF

clone_size: -
d_call: -
v_call: TRBV2
j_call: TRBJ2-1
cdr3_nt: TGTGCCAGCAGACGGACAGCGACAAGCTCCTACAATGAGCAGTTCTTC
cdr3_aa: CASRRTATSSYNEQFF

clone_size: -
d_call: -
v_call: TRBV21-1
j_call: TRBJ2-7
cdr3_nt: TGTGCCCGACTAGCGATTGCCTACTACGAGCAGTACTTC
cdr3_aa: CARLAIAYYEQYF

clone_size: -
d_call: TRBD2
v_call: TRBV4-1
j_call: TRBJ2-2
cdr3_nt: TGCGCCAGCAGCCAAGTCCCAGGGAGGGTTGGGCTTACCGGGGAGCTGTTTTTT
cdr3_aa: CASSQVPGRVGLTGELFF